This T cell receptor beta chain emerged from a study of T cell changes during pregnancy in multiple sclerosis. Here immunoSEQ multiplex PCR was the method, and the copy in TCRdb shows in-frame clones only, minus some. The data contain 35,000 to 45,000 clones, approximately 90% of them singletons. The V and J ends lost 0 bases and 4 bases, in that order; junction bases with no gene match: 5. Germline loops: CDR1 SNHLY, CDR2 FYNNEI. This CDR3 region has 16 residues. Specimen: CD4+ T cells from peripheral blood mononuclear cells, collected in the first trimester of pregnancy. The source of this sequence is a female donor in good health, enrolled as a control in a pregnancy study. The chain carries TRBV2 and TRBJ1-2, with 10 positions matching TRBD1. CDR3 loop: CASSEALRDRGYGYTF. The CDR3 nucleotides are TGTGCCAGCAGTGAAGCCCTCCGGGACAGGGGCTATGGCTACACCTTC.